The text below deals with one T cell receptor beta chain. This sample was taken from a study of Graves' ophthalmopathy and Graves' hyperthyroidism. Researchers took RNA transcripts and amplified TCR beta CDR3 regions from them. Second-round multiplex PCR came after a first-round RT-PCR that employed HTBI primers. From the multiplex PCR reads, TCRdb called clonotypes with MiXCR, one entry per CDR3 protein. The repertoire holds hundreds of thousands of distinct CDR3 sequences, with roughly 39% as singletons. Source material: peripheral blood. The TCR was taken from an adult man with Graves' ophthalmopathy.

As DNA, the CDR3 is TGTGCCAGCATCTCATATAAAGGACAGGGGGCTGGGGCCAACGTCCTGACTTTC. As protein: CASISYKGQGAGANVLTF. The J gene is TRBJ2-6, the V gene TRBV7-8; 10 bases are a match to TRBD1. Germline CDR1 SGHVS, CDR2 FQNEAQ. The trim removed 7 bases at V and 2 bases at J, leaving 11 bases unmatched. This CDR3 is 18 amino acids long. Drawing the rest from reference TRBV7-8 and TRBJ2-6, the complete variable domain is GAGVSQSPRYKVAKRGQDVALRCDPISGHVSLFWYQQALGQGPEFLTYFQNEAQLDKSGLPSDRFFAERPEGSVSTLKIQRTQQEDSAVYLCASISYKGQGAGANVLTFGAGSRLTVL.